This note documents a single T cell receptor beta chain sequence. Its target antigen remains unknown. The sample holds no much larger clone one base away, and base qualities are not on file. Related bone marrow donors provided peripheral blood samples on the day of marrow donation. To count as naive, T cells had to be viable CD3+CD4+ or CD3+CD8+ cells with a CCR7+CD45RA+CD45RO-CD95-CD27+CD28+ profile. Peripheral blood and bone marrow mononuclear cells were isolated by Ficoll-Hypaque density centrifugation and were cryopreserved. Sorting of CD4+ and CD8+ T cells, including naive and memory subsets, was performed by FACS on a FACSAria II. Genomic DNA was the input for TRB sequencing, which was run either with the immunoSEQ assay at survey resolution or with the hsTCRB kit. The original pipeline was this. Initial read processing used immunoSEQ software, and repertoire analyses used the LymphoSeq R package. Clonality was calculated as 1 minus normalized Shannon entropy, and the Gini coefficient was also calculated for each TRB dataset. Phenotypes of unsorted samples were inferred by mapping TRB sequences from sorted subsets of the recipient or donor onto unsorted samples of the same recipient. The immuneACCESS repertoire file appears here via TCRdb, limited to in-frame rearrangements. These files lack a portion of the clones; in checked studies, under half of the deficit traces to unresolved V genes, and the cause of the others is not known. The DNA gave D and trimming, while V, J and clone size come from that table. For this sample the table gives tens of thousands of clones, of which roughly 98% were detected only once. The top ten clonotypes cover 0.1% to 0.15% of the sample.

The sample belongs to a study of T cells after posttransplantation cyclophosphamide (TCRdb year 2016). Notes on the research overall: T cell repertoire reconstitution was tracked by TRB sequencing after myeloablative bone marrow transplantation in which posttransplantation cyclophosphamide was used as GVHD prophylaxis. Antigen receptor sequencing covered samples from approximately 38 PTCy-treated patients and some 15 of their related bone marrow donors. Because TRA and TRB clonality were tightly correlated in 9 or 10 samples, subsequent TCR analyses were focused on TRB only. In 3 patients, TRB sequencing was also performed on up to 3 more blood samples taken 2 to 5.2 years after transplant, and in a handful of patients, pretransplant blood was also TRB-sequenced. Blood from all 35 or so PTCy patients with 1-year posttransplant specimens was subjected to TRB sequencing. Public TRB sequences were searched against a database of over 3,500 sequences associated with responses to pathogens, tumor antigens, self-antigens and alloantigens.

The CDR3 has 15 amino acids, counting the end cysteine and phenylalanine. The retained sequence is limited to the CDR3, 45 bases, with the frame set at the first base. The V end loses 4 bases and the J end loses 10 bases, and a stretch of 17 bases separates them. For CDR1 and CDR2, the germline V gene (reference sequence) lists MNHEY and SMNVEV. Summary of the overall study and its limitations: Across some 45 patients, TRB clonality was highly associated with recipient CMV seropositivity and CMV reactivation, and PTCy diversity was similar to diversity in CNI/methotrexate controls. The TRB repertoires of T cells infiltrating skin or the GI tract showed only limited overlap with the TRB repertoires found in blood. Donor-recipient similarity was low at 1-2 months but increased during the first year, and donor CD8+ memory clones often dominated later blood repertoires.

This chain is built from TRBV27 and TRBJ1-6; the D gene is possibly TRBD1, with 6 bases matching. The sample comprised naive CD8+ T cells sorted from PBMCs. The origin of this receptor is a man aged 40-49 years in good health, CMV-negative, and a related stem cell transplant donor. The sequenced DNA is TGTGCCAGCAGTTGGGCGGGGGCGGAGGAATCACCCCTCCACTTT. Translated, it reads CASSWAGAEESPLHF.